Included here is one TCR beta chain sequence, with context. This clone has more than one count but fewer than ten. Its cognate antigen has yet to be identified. No base qualities exist here, and no much larger clone lies one base off it. The Qiagen DNeasy kit was used to extract genomic DNA both from unsorted PBMCs and from the negatively selected CD4+ and CD8+ fractions. Amplification of TCR beta CDR3 regions was done by immunoSEQ multiplex PCR with primers that anneal to V and J segments. A synthetic immune receptor repertoire was used to minimize amplification bias, and any remaining bias was removed computationally after sequencing. The paper's data handling went like this. Repertoire diversity was quantified as the Shannon entropy index using custom Python scripts. Unsorted, CD4+ and CD8+ repertoires were examined separately, except in combined analyses, for which CD4+ and CD8+ sequences were merged in silico. Clonal expansion was defined as at least a 2-fold frequency increase after treatment relative to C1D1, with a pseudocount of 0.5 for undetected baseline clones. Clones with 0 or 1 copy at C1D1 were defined as singleton clones, while clones with 2 or more copies were defined as non-singleton clones. Clones expanded in unsorted samples were assigned a CD4+, CD8+ or unknown annotation through matching of protein sequences in sorted samples from the same patient. Wilcoxon tests on paired samples were used to test diversity changes from C1D1 to C4D1. TCRdb took over this immuneACCESS table, retaining in-frame rearrangements with V and J assigned. Such tables are incomplete; in checked studies, under half of the missing clones stem from an unresolved V gene, and the remainder is unexplained. V, J and clone size derive from that table, while D and trimming were established from the DNA sequence. Present in this sample are roughly 41,000 clones, roughly 70% of which were seen just once. The ten biggest clones cover under 25% of the sample.

The meaning of the sample's time point label: cycle 1 day 1 (C1D1), immediately before nivolumab initiation. Relapse after autologous stem cell transplantation had occurred in all trial patients, and cohorts A, B and C were distinguished by prior brentuximab vedotin exposure. The trial cohort was composed of about 58 patients with relapsed/refractory classical Hodgkin lymphoma, for whom complete response, partial response or progressive disease was recorded as best overall response. Single-agent nivolumab was administered to trial patients in the multi-cohort phase II CheckMate 205 trial. Best overall response was determined by an independent review committee according to the 2007 International Working Group response criteria. Trial PBMCs were collected just before the start of nivolumab (C1D1) and during therapy at cycle 2 day 1 and cycle 4 day 1. Peripheral blood was collected in 8 mL Vacutainer Cell Preparation Tubes, from which PBMCs were isolated by centrifugation and then cryopreserved.

CDR3 length: 15 amino acids, cysteine to phenylalanine. This entry keeps only the CDR3 DNA: 45 bases, framed from base 1. Looking up the germline V gene yields CDR1 SGHTA and CDR2 FQGTGA. Relative to germline, V is 1 base shorter and J is 2 bases shorter, with 8 bases between their ends. The source of the sample is a study of PD-1 blockade in classical Hodgkin lymphoma (dated by TCRdb to about 2020). A note on the overall study: Nivolumab dosing was 3 mg/kg intravenously every 2 weeks, continuing until either disease progression or unacceptable toxicity. The study used TCR beta sequencing and CyTOF to define a peripheral blood immune signature of response to PD-1 blockade in classical Hodgkin lymphoma. What the research found in general, with its limitations: Diversity was lower in patients who began nivolumab less than 1 year after ASCT, so these patients were left out of later analyses to avoid confounding by immune reconstitution. The study was restricted to a single clinical trial cohort, and the causes of repertoire differences, possibly disease activity or prior therapy, were left undefined. Trial patients achieving complete response had baseline diversity similar to newly diagnosed patients, whereas partial responders and progressors had significantly lower diversity. A significant rise by C4D1 was seen in CD4+ but not CD8+ TCR diversity (p=0.0027 vs p=0.16), with the rise being most apparent in complete responders (p=0.02). Baseline TCR diversity was reported to be lower in newly diagnosed patients than in healthy donors and to be lower still in relapsed/refractory patients.

This material consisted of peripheral blood mononuclear cells (PBMCs), taken at baseline. The TCR sequence derives from a human donor with classical Hodgkin lymphoma. The chain uses TRBV7-3 and TRBJ2-2; no D gene is confidently identified. In nucleotides, the sequence is TGTGCCAGCAGCTTAAGTTTGCTTAACACCGGGGAGCTGTTTTTT. The translation is CASSLSLLNTGELFF.